What follows describes a single T cell receptor (beta chain). The antigen it binds to is not known. Base-call qualities are not available, and no considerably larger clone is one nucleotide away. CDR1 and CDR2, per the germline V gene (reference sequence), are SGHNT and YYREEE. The CDR3 starts with the cysteine, ends with the phenylalanine, and has 17 residues. Of all the DNA, just the CDR3 is kept, 51 bases in frame from base 1. V is trimmed back by 0 bases and J by 3 bases, and the junction contains 7 bases that no gene match accounts for. This specimen comes from a study of blood T cell repertoires in COVID-19 (dated by TCRdb to the early 2020s). Regarding the complete study: The collaborator samples originated in the United States, Italy and Spain and spanned the acute and convalescent phases of COVID-19. The prospective study material was composed of cDNA or gDNA derived from T cells, B-cell-depleted T cells, or PBMCs. The dataset comprised deeply sampled blood TCRbeta repertoires from subjects exposed to, actively infected with, or recovered from COVID-19. A freely available public database, intended as a resource for researchers studying the immune response to SARS-CoV-2, is where the repertoires were released. The samples were drawn from two sources: the first 160 participants of the ongoing ImmuneRACE study, and fewer than 1,500 subjects contributed by 6 global collaborators. The sample metadata nearly always contained a de-identified subject ID, COVID-19 status, age in years and sex. Where HLA class I and class II types were available, the types were taken from metadata supplied by the sample provider, not from assay-based typing. Here is what the overall study found, with its caveats: The amount of clinical and demographic metadata varied by source and participant and was provided uncurated.

One collaborating source in Seattle enrolled patients during active infection and followed them longitudinally through the course of disease. Each collaborating institution followed its own protocols to collect whole blood in K2EDTA tubes. Collaborator samples were shipped for TCRbeta analysis as frozen whole blood, isolated PBMCs, or DNA extracted from either sample type. TCRbeta CDR3 regions were amplified from genomic DNA by means of the immunoSEQ Assay, a bias-controlled multiplex PCR. Under the source paper's analysis protocol: Nucleated cell counts per sample were estimated from amplification of reference gene primers within the assay. Sequence reads were collapsed and filtered to measure the absolute abundance of every unique TCRbeta CDR3 rearrangement. Productive Simpson clonality was computed per sample as the square root of Simpson's diversity index over productive rearrangements. Imported from immuneACCESS, the table was reduced by TCRdb to in-frame sequences with V and J called. These copies leave out some clones; in studies compared against another copy, an unresolved V gene accounts for under half, and the cause of the remainder is not known. That table supplies the V and J calls and clone size; D and trimming were determined from the DNA. The sample records 250,000 to 350,000 clones, more than 70% of which are singletons. Jointly, the top ten make up 11% of the sample.

The TCR originated in a woman between 25 and 40 years old with COVID-19, enrolled during active disease. The sequence is built from TRBV5-4 and TRBJ2-3, and 10 junctional nucleotides match TRBD1. Sequenced material: peripheral blood. CDR3 reads: CASSLGGTGASTDTQYF. The nucleotide sequence is TGTGCCAGCAGCTTGGGTGGGACAGGGGCCAGTACAGATACGCAGTATTTT.